This TCR beta chain emerged from a study of control samples from healthy donors and cancer patients. This clone was recorded once. Germline V gives CDR1 MNHEY, CDR2 SVGAGI. The CDR3 has 14 amino acids. The germline V and J ends were trimmed by 6 bases and 3 bases, with 12 bases remaining between them. Sequencing used immunoSEQ multiplex PCR; TCRdb keeps in-frame clones, though not all of them. Of some 100,000 clones listed, around nine tenths were seen once; the top ten hold 17%. The genes are TRBV6-5 and TRBJ2-4; perhaps D is TRBD1 or TRBD2 (5 bases each). Material: blood. The TCR sequence derives from a woman in her forties or fifties in good health. CDR3 DNA sequence: TGTGCCAGCAGGGGAGAGCAGGGCAAAAACATTCAGTACTTC. Encoded protein: CASRGEQGKNIQYF.